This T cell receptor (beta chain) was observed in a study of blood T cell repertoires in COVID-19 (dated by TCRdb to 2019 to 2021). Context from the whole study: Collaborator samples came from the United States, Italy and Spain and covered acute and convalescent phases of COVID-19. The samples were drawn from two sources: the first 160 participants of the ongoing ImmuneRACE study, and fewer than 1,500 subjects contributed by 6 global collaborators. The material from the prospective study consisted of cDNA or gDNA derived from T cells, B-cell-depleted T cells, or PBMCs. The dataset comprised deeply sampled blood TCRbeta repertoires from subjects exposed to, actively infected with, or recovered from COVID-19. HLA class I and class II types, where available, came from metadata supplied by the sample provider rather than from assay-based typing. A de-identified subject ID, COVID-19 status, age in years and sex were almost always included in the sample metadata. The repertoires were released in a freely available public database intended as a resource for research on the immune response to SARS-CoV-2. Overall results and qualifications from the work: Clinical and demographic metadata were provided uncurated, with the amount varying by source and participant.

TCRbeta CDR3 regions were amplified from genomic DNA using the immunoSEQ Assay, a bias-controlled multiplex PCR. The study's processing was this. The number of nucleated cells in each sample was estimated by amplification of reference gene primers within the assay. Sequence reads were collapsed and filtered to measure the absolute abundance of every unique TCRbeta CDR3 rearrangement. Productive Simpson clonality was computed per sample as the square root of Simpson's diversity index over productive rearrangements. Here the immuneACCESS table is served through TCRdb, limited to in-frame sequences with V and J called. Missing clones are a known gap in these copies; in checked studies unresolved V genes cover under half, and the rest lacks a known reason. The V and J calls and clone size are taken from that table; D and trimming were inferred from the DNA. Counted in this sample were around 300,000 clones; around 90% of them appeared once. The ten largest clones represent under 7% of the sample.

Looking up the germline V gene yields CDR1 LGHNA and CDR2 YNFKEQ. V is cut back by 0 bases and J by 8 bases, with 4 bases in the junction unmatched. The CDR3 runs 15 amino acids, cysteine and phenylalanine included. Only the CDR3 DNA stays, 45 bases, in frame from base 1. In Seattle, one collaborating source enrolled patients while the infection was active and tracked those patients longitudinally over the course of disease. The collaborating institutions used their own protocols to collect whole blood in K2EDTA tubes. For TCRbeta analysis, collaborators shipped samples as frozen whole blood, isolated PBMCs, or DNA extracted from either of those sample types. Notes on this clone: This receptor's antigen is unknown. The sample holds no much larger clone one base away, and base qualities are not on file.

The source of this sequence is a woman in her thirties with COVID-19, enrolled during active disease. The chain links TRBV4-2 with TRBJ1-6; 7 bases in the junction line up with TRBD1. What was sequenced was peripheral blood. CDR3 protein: CASSQDTGADSPLHF. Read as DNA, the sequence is TGTGCCAGCAGCCAAGATACAGGGGCGGATTCACCCCTCCACTTT.